Listed below are T cell receptor beta chains from one sample, sequenced in a study of T cell clones after liver transplantation. The protocol was immunoSEQ multiplex PCR, while the TCRdb copy is restricted to in-frame clones and leaves out a portion. The sample shows about 99,000 clones, 75% to 85% of them seen only once. The input for sequencing was CD4+ T cells from blood, taken before liver transplant. The source of these receptors is a human donor who received a liver transplant. Both conserved end residues are part of each CDR3. The size entry is marked missing in some rows and otherwise reads once, few, many or a size class.

j_call,clone_size,v_call,cdr3_aa
TRBJ2-1,NA,TRBV10-3,CAISEVAGAYNEQFF
TRBJ1-5,NA,TRBV7-8,CASSLAPGGNQPQHF
TRBJ1-6,NA,TRBV15,CATSRKQAGENSPLHF
TRBJ1-3,once,TRBV25-1,CACRSASGNTIYF
TRBJ2-3,NA,TRBV19,CASSNTGTATDTQYF
TRBJ1-3,NA,TRBV19,CASKGWAPRSGNTIYF
TRBJ2-3,NA,TRBV6-4,CASNSEGTDTQYF
TRBJ2-6,NA,TRBV27,CASRKDSYNVLTF
TRBJ1-5,NA,TRBV9,CASSEKPGTGNNQPQHF
TRBJ2-1,NA,TRBV14,CASSQGGLDYNEQFF
TRBJ2-5,NA,TRBV6-4,CASSAPADRGEEETQYF
TRBJ2-5,NA,TRBV9,CASSAQSGGSKETQYF
TRBJ1-1,once,TRBV14,CASSQEGRTIGTEAFF
TRBJ2-5,NA,TRBV2,CASSVNREGRETQYF
TRBJ1-6,NA,TRBV6-4,CASRAPGENSPLHF
TRBJ2-4,NA,TRBV7-2,CASSLQRQRVTIQYF
TRBJ1-5,NA,TRBV6-5,CASSLQGSNQPQHF
TRBJ1-3,NA,TRBV4-2,CASSQAQPTSGNTIYF
TRBJ2-1,NA,TRBV19,CASKQGDRGLGNEQFF
TRBJ1-1,NA,TRBV9,CASSVGKGNTEAFF
TRBJ2-7,NA,TRBV9,CASSVGQPGTGGAYEQYF
TRBJ2-7,NA,TRBV11-3,CASSLNRLGGDEQYF
TRBJ2-4,once,TRBV25-1,CATPKLAKNIQYF
TRBJ2-3,NA,TRBV11-3,CASSSSDTQYF
TRBJ1-6,NA,TRBV7-8,CASSLDRDRSPLHF
TRBJ1-3,NA,TRBV7-2,CASSLGSSGNTIYF
TRBJ1-1,NA,TRBV6-1,CASTTDSLPRSEAFF
TRBJ2-6,NA,TRBV2,CASSDRETGANVLTF
TRBJ2-7,NA,TRBV19,CASGAGSYEQYF
TRBJ1-2,NA,TRBV4-2,CASREDSLPGNYGYTF
TRBJ2-6,NA,TRBV5-4,CASSLGGQGVTASGANVLTF
TRBJ2-5,NA,TRBV6-6,CASSYSGGFETQYF